The rows below give T cell receptor beta chains drawn from one sample of a study of CD8 T cells in Susac syndrome. One entry per CDR3 protein results from TCRdb running MiXCR on the immunoSEQ multiplex PCR reads. The sample lists about 430,000 distinct CDR3 sequences, 85% to 90% occurring once. The sequenced sample consisted of CD8+ T cells from PBMCs. Receptor source: a human donor with multiple sclerosis. Both conserved end residues are trimmed from each CDR3. A D gene is named only where the DNA matches it firmly. Clone size is stated in some rows and not others, as once, few, many or a class when expanded.

J,D,V,size,CDR3
TRBJ2-3,TRBD2,TRBV10-3,NA,AISQAGGSDTQY
TRBJ1-5,NA,TRBV7-9,NA,ASSSETESNQPQH
TRBJ2-1,NA,TRBV5-5,NA,ASSTNEQF
TRBJ2-3,TRBD2,TRBV5-1,NA,ASSLYLAGGAQDTQY
TRBJ2-7,TRBD2,TRBV27,NA,ASSASGLAGEESSYEQY
TRBJ2-5,NA,TRBV19,NA,ASSFGPTQY
TRBJ2-2,NA,TRBV27,NA,ASSFHPETGELF
TRBJ2-1,NA,TRBV6-5,few,ASSYSLARDFVQF
TRBJ1-1,TRBD1,TRBV7-9,NA,ASSTEQGAQVEAF
TRBJ2-1,NA,TRBV2,NA,ASSAEAWDEQF
TRBJ2-5,NA,TRBV27,NA,AVRGGETQY
TRBJ2-3,TRBD2,TRBV29-1,NA,SVEDVGEGFTDTQY
TRBJ2-3,NA,TRBV7-9,NA,ASSFFTDTQY
TRBJ2-1,TRBD2,TRBV20-1,NA,SAPLGLAGSSYNEQF
TRBJ2-3,TRBD2,TRBV4-1,NA,ASSHREGFTDTQY
TRBJ2-7,NA,TRBV20-1,NA,SARDPPSYEQY
TRBJ2-1,NA,TRBV6-1,NA,ASGLLENNEQF
TRBJ2-1,TRBD2,TRBV4-2,few,ASSQETSGGNEQF
TRBJ2-7,NA,TRBV12-3/TRBV12-4,NA,ASSSRRELYEQY
TRBJ1-3,NA,TRBV12-3/TRBV12-4,NA,ASSFWDSGNTIY
TRBJ2-2,NA,TRBV20-1,NA,SASYTGNTGELF
TRBJ2-1,TRBD1,TRBV10-1,NA,ASSEFPGQGASYNEQF
TRBJ2-5,NA,TRBV4-2,NA,ASSQDSMTGSTQY
TRBJ1-5,NA,TRBV4-1,NA,ASSQARGLGQPQH
TRBJ1-2,NA,TRBV5-5,NA,ASSLAGLNGYT
TRBJ2-3,NA,TRBV27,NA,ASSSWTNTDTQY
TRBJ1-1,NA,TRBV11-2,NA,ASSLIGTDLNTEAF
TRBJ2-1,NA,TRBV7-9,once,ASTSGGYPDNEQF
TRBJ1-1,TRBD1,TRBV5-5,NA,ASSLSTGSHTEAF
TRBJ1-1,NA,TRBV18,NA,ASSPGGRTEAF
TRBJ1-1,TRBD1,TRBV6-4,NA,ASRLQGASTEAF
TRBJ2-3,TRBD2,TRBV6-5,NA,ASSYSMVPSGRETDTQY
TRBJ2-5,NA,TRBV24-1,NA,ATSDRETQY
TRBJ2-7,NA,TRBV10-3,few,ASSEGTEAYEQY
TRBJ2-7,TRBD1,TRBV2,NA,ASSEAHGDRLLFSYEQY
TRBJ1-4,TRBD1,TRBV10-3,NA,AISESIGTGDEKLF
TRBJ1-2,NA,TRBV2,NA,ASSALKTWRDEGPRYYGYT
TRBJ2-1,NA,TRBV12-3/TRBV12-4,NA,ASTIGYNEQF
TRBJ1-3,NA,TRBV25-1,once,ASSEYFGGADGNTIY
TRBJ2-2,TRBD1,TRBV5-1,NA,ASSSRDRERELF
TRBJ2-7,NA,TRBV5-5,few,ASSLVRSSYEQY
TRBJ1-4,NA,TRBV6-5,NA,ASSPSGALNEKLF
TRBJ2-2,TRBD2,TRBV4-1,NA,ATSREGFTGELF
TRBJ1-1,NA,TRBV27,few,ASSLWEGDTEAF
TRBJ1-2,NA,TRBV4-1,NA,ASSQSGAMRGYT
TRBJ1-5,NA,TRBV20-1,NA,SARDNQPQH
TRBJ2-2,TRBD1,TRBV5-1,NA,ASSFSGTALGELF
TRBJ2-3,NA,TRBV6-1,NA,ASTTGTSTDTQY
TRBJ1-1,NA,TRBV28,NA,ASSFVTEAF
TRBJ2-7,TRBD1,TRBV6-5,few,ASSKVTGREQY
TRBJ2-2,TRBD1,TRBV5-1,NA,ASSLIPTGGAAGELF
TRBJ1-2,NA,TRBV28,NA,ASSFIGGVDGYT
TRBJ1-5,NA,TRBV5-5,NA,ASSLGTGPSRPQH
TRBJ2-7,NA,TRBV7-7,NA,ASSFGAETAYEQY
TRBJ1-1,NA,TRBV6-5,once,ASSYGVHTEAF